This T cell receptor beta chain was retrieved from a study of brain T cells in children with intractable seizures. This table comes from immunoSEQ multiplex PCR, and its TCRdb copy is limited to in-frame clones, with some not included. Found here are 70,000 to 85,000 clones, around nine tenths of them singletons; the top ten hold approximately 25%. The CDR3 spans 15 residues. CDR1 and CDR2 from the germline V gene are MGHRA and YSYEKL. V trimming: 1 base; J trimming: 4 bases; junction bases outside the gene matches: 6. In its sample, this clone is medium-sized. Surgery cases with the highest brain T cell transcript signatures were chosen for sequencing. At least one anti-epileptic drug was given before surgery.

V gene TRBV4-1 combines with J gene TRBJ1-1; TRBD1 matches at 7 bases. The material sequenced was peripheral blood, taken at surgery. This TCR was sampled from a girl aged 2-10 years with Rasmussen encephalitis and intractable seizures. The CDR3 is CASSQAITGATEAFF. The CDR3 DNA follows: TGCGCCAGCAGCCAAGCTATTACAGGGGCCACTGAAGCTTTCTTT.